The 28 T cell receptor beta chains below were found in one sample sequenced in a study of early T cells in non-severe SARS-CoV-2 infection. TCRdb passed the 5' RACE reads through MiXCR, listing each CDR3 protein once. The sample lists around 25,000 distinct CDR3 sequences; 5.5% were seen once. Sequencing was done on a sample of whole blood. The receptors here all came from an adult who was a healthcare worker with PCR-confirmed SARS-CoV-2 infection or an uninfected control (not recorded which).

This clonotype occurred many times. The V and J genes are TRBV20-1 and TRBJ2-3; TRBD1 might be the D (6 bases). The ends were cut back, 4 bases at V and 2 bases at J, with 16 bases in the middle. From germline, CDR1 is DFQATT and CDR2 SNEGSKA (reference sequence). CDR3 length equals 15 residues. The CDR3 DNA reads TGCAGTGCTACTACGAGACAGGTTGCCACAGATACGCAGTATTTT. Amino acid sequence: CSATTRQVATDTQYF.

This clonotype was seen many times. This chain uses TRBV11-3 with TRBJ2-7; D might be TRBD1 (7 bases). The germline V gene has CDR1 SGHNT and CDR2 YENEEA. CDR3 length: 16 residues. Trimming shortened V by 1 base and J by 4 bases, and 17 bases separated the two germline ends. The CDR3 region is CASSLVEGAEEYEQYF. The CDR3, as DNA: TGTGCCAGCAGCTTAGTGGAGGGGGCCGAAGAGTACGAGCAGTACTTC.

This clonotype has ten or more counts. The chain uses TRBV20-1 and TRBJ2-3; D gene uncertain. The CDR3 is 13 amino acids. Trimming removed 8 bases from V and 6 bases from J, with 18 bases in between. CDR1 and CDR2 (germline): DFQATT, SNEGSKA (reference sequence). For the CDR3, the DNA is TGCAGTATGCGTCCAGGCGCTATGGATACGCAGTATTTT. This codes for CSMRPGAMDTQYF.

This clonotype was detected only a few times. V gene TRBV4-1 combines with J gene TRBJ1-6, with D uncertain. Germline CDR1 is MGHRA and CDR2 is YSYEKL. V was pared by 3 bases and J by 10 bases, with 7 bases between. CDR3 length equals 12 residues. CDR3 residues: CASSQGGSPLHF. In DNA, the CDR3 is TGCGCCAGCAGCCAGGGAGGATCACCCCTCCACTTT.

This clonotype was recorded a few times. Written as DNA, the CDR3 is TGCGCCAGCAGCTTCACTCCGGGGACTGAAGCTTTCTTT. Translation: CASSFTPGTEAFF. The rearrangement links TRBV5-1 to TRBJ1-1; D unresolved. Germline loops: CDR1 SGHRS, CDR2 YFSETQ. Trimming took off 2 bases at V and 5 bases at J, with 10 bases between the two ends. The CDR3 loop spans 13 amino acids.

This clonotype has more than one count but fewer than ten. J is TRBJ1-1 and V is TRBV4-2, with a weak D call TRBD1 (6 bases). This CDR3 spans 17 amino acids. Trimming cost V 0 bases and J 0 bases, with 14 bases left between them. Germline CDR1 and CDR2: LGHNA and YNFKEQ. CDR3 region: CASSQDAGQSMNTEAFF. The CDR3 coding sequence is TGTGCCAGCAGCCAAGATGCCGGACAGAGCATGAACACTGAAGCTTTCTTT.

This clonotype turned up a few times. This chain links TRBV12-3 or TRBV12-4 with TRBJ1-5; D remains unclear. V gave up 1 base and J gave up 5 bases, with 6 bases separating them. The CDR3 spans 13 residues. CDR3 bases: TGTGCCAGCAGTTTAGAGGCCGATCAGCCCCAGCATTTT. Its protein product is CASSLEADQPQHF.

The chain couples TRBV20-1 to TRBJ2-1, with D possibly being TRBD2 (7 bases). Germline CDR1 and CDR2: DFQATT and SNEGSKA (reference sequence). Trimming stripped 6 bases from V and 0 bases from J, with 18 bases between. The CDR3 covers 16 residues. The chain's CDR3 is CSAQRRGGSSYNEQFF. The CDR3, as DNA: TGCAGTGCCCAACGGAGGGGGGGAAGCTCCTACAATGAGCAGTTCTTC.

This clonotype occurred a few times. The chain couples TRBV28 to TRBJ1-5; D gene uncertain. Germline V gene data show CDR1 as MDHEN and CDR2 as SYDVKM. The length of the CDR3 is 16 residues. Trimming removed 8 bases at V and 0 bases at J, with 17 bases between. The CDR3 nucleotides read TGTGCCAGCCGCCATCCTTGGGGTAGTAGCAATCAGCCCCAGCATTTT. Translation: CASRHPWGSSNQPQHF.

Many counts were recorded for this clonotype. The rearrangement links TRBV4-1 to TRBJ2-5; the D gene is possibly TRBD2 (5 bases). Per the germline V gene, CDR1 is MGHRA and CDR2 is YSYEKL. The germline V and J ends were trimmed by 1 base and 5 bases, with 11 bases remaining between them. The CDR3 has 14 amino acids. The DNA of the CDR3 is TGCGCCAGCAGCCAAGCTCGGAGGTTGGAGACCCAGTACTTC. This codes for CASSQARRLETQYF.

By share of the sample, this clonotype is medium-sized. The gene calls are TRBV6-6 and TRBJ2-7, with 7 nucleotides matching TRBD1. There are 13 residues in the CDR3. The V segment lost 6 bases and the J segment 3 bases; nucleotides outside the gene matches: 5. Germline CDR1 and CDR2: MNHNY and SVGAGI (reference sequence). CDR3 sequence: CASSGTELYEQYF. CDR3 sequence (DNA): TGTGCCAGCAGCGGGACAGAACTCTACGAGCAGTACTTC.

This clonotype was observed at least ten times. This chain uses TRBV4-2 with TRBJ2-1, with 9 nucleotides matching TRBD2. This CDR3 comprises 16 residues. CDR1 LGHNA and CDR2 YNFKEQ come from the germline V gene. Trimming removed 0 bases from V and 1 base from J; junction bases left unmatched: 1. The CDR3 DNA reads TGTGCCAGCAGCCAAGAAGCGGGGGGTTCCTACAATGAGCAGTTCTTC. Translating gives CASSQEAGGSYNEQFF.

This rearrangement joins TRBV18 to TRBJ2-6, with D unresolved. V lost 5 bases and J 4 bases, leaving 9 bases between the germline ends. The CDR3 runs to 14 residues. Germline CDR1 is KGHSH and CDR2 is LQKENI. CDR3 nucleotide sequence: TGTGCCAGCTCATCCGTTGGGGGGGCCAACGTCCTGACTTTC. This translates into CASSSVGGANVLTF. Filled out from reference TRBV18 and TRBJ2-6, the complete variable domain reads NAGVMQNPRHLVRRRGQEARLRCSPMKGHSHVYWYRQLPEEGLKFMVYLQKENIIDESGMPKERFSAEFPKEGPSILRIQQVVRGDSAAYFCASSSVGGANVLTFGAGSRLTVL.

This clonotype qualifies as medium-sized. V gene TRBV11-2 combines with J gene TRBJ2-7; no clear D gene. V was shortened by 4 bases and J by 2 bases, with 15 bases between the two germline ends. CDR3 length equals 15 residues. The germline V gene has CDR1 SGHAT and CDR2 FQNNGV. The CDR3 nucleotides are TGTGCCAGCAGCTCCCAAGAGACGATCGCCTACGAGCAGTACTTC. Translated: CASSSQETIAYEQYF.

This clonotype was detected many times. The chain is built from TRBV6-2 or TRBV6-3 and TRBJ2-3; tentatively, D is TRBD1 or TRBD2 (6 bases each). CDR1 and CDR2 (germline): MNHEY, SVGEGT. CDR3 length: 16 amino acids. V lost 0 bases to trimming and J lost 4 bases, with 14 bases between them. The CDR3 region has the DNA TGTGCCAGCAGTTACTCTGGGGGGCGAGAAGCAGATACGCAGTATTTT. Translated: CASSYSGGREADTQYF.

This clonotype is medium-sized within its sample. V usage is TRBV28 and J usage is TRBJ1-1; D possibly corresponds to TRBD1 (5 bases). Trimming removed 5 bases from V and 2 bases from J, with 21 bases in between. Per germline, CDR1 MDHEN and CDR2 SYDVKM. This CDR3 has 17 amino acids. The CDR3 coding sequence is TGTGCCAGCAGTCCACGTGGTTCACCGAGGGGTAACACTGAAGCTTTCTTT. Its protein product is CASSPRGSPRGNTEAFF. Drawing the rest from reference TRBV28 and TRBJ1-1, the complete variable domain is DVKVTQSSRYLVKRTGEKVFLECVQDMDHENMFWYRQDPGLGLRLIYFSYDVKMKEKGDIPEGYSVSREKKERFSLILESASTNQTSMYLCASSPRGSPRGNTEAFFGQGTRLTVV.

This clonotype was seen only a few times. The CDR3 nucleotides are TGTGCCAGCAGCCGGACAGGACCCGAGCAGTTCTTC. Its protein is CASSRTGPEQFF. The chain is built from TRBV7-9 and TRBJ2-1, with TRBD1 identical over 7 bases. The CDR3 extends over 12 amino acids. J gave up 10 bases and V 5 bases, and 5 bases lay outside the gene matches. Germline values: CDR1 SEHNR, CDR2 FQNEAQ (reference sequence).

This clonotype was seen a few times. The V call is TRBV5-6, the J call TRBJ1-5; 8 nucleotides line up with TRBD1. Losses at the gene ends were 2 bases for V and 2 bases for J; bases not matched to a gene: 9. The CDR3 has 17 residues. Germline CDR1 reads SGHDT; CDR2 reads YYEEEE. CDR3 in amino acids: CASSLRTGSVGNQPQHF. The CDR3 DNA reads as TGTGCCAGCAGCTTACGGACAGGGTCGGTGGGCAATCAGCCCCAGCATTTT.

Ten or more counts support this clonotype. The rearrangement links TRBV18 to TRBJ2-6; D may be TRBD1 (6 bases). Trimming removed 3 bases at V and 1 base at J, with 13 bases between. The CDR3 is made up of 17 amino acids. In germline, CDR1 is KGHSH, CDR2 LQKENI. The CDR3 loop reads CASSPRQAGSGANVLTF. CDR3 DNA sequence: TGTGCCAGCTCACCCCGACAGGCCGGGTCTGGGGCCAACGTCCTGACTTTC.

This chain links TRBV11-3 with TRBJ2-2; no definite D call. V was pared by 3 bases and J by 1 base, with 6 bases between. Germline assignment: CDR1 SGHNT and CDR2 YENEEA. CDR3 length: 14 residues. The CDR3 region has the DNA TGTGCCAGCAGCTTGGGCATGAACACCGGGGAGCTGTTTTTT. It codes for CASSLGMNTGELFF.

The rearrangement uses TRBV12-3 or TRBV12-4 and TRBJ1-2; D gene unclear. The V end lost 4 bases, the J end lost 6 bases, and 9 bases lay between the germline ends. CDR3 length: 12 amino acids. The CDR3 here is CASSYIKDGYTF. CDR3 DNA sequence: TGTGCCAGCAGTTATATTAAGGATGGCTACACCTTC.

This clonotype was observed many times. The V call is TRBV9, the J call TRBJ2-5; perhaps D is TRBD1 or TRBD2 (5 bases each). V lost 3 bases to trimming and J lost 1 base, with 10 bases between them. The CDR3 length is 14 residues. Germline V gene sequence: CDR1 SGDLS, CDR2 YYNGEE. The CDR3 DNA sequence: TGTGCCAGCAGCGCTCCGGGACCCCAAGAGACCCAGTACTTC. The encoded protein is CASSAPGPQETQYF. Using reference TRBV9 and TRBJ2-5 for the parts outside the CDR3, the full variable domain is DSGVTQTPKHLITATGQRVTLRCSPRSGDLSVYWYQQSLDQGLQFLIQYYNGEERAKGNILERFSAQQFPDLHSELNLSSLELGDSALYFCASSAPGPQETQYFGPGTRLLVL.

This clonotype was counted at least ten times. V usage is TRBV27 and J usage is TRBJ1-4; D might be TRBD1 (5 bases). Trimming shortened V by 3 bases and J by 4 bases, and 9 bases separated the two germline ends. Germline-derived CDR1 and CDR2 are MNHEY and SMNVEV (reference sequence). There are 14 residues in the CDR3. The CDR3 bases are TGTGCCAGCAGTTTCTGGGGGGATAATGAAAAACTGTTTTTT. It codes for CASSFWGDNEKLFF.

This clonotype was seen at least ten times. V gene TRBV28 combines with J gene TRBJ2-7, with TRBD1 identical over 7 bases. V gave up 2 bases and J gave up 5 bases; unmatched junction bases: 3. Germline V gene lookup returns CDR1 MDHEN and CDR2 SYDVKM. This CDR3 has 13 residues. CDR3 nucleotide sequence: TGTGCCAGCAGTTTAAACAGGGGCCACGAGCAGTACTTC. Protein product: CASSLNRGHEQYF.

This clonotype has more than one count but fewer than ten. The rearrangement joins TRBV19 to TRBJ2-6; maybe TRBD1 (5 bases). Per germline, CDR1 LNHDA and CDR2 SQIVND (reference sequence). The CDR3 covers 15 residues. Trimming removed 2 bases at V and 4 bases at J, with 9 bases between. The CDR3, as DNA: TGTGCCAGTAGTATATCAGGGATCGGGGCCAACGTCCTGACTTTC. Protein sequence: CASSISGIGANVLTF. Based on the CDR3 plus reference TRBV19 and TRBJ2-6, the full variable domain is DGGITQSPKYLFRKEGQNVTLSCEQNLNHDAMYWYRQDPGQGLRLIYYSQIVNDFQKGDIAEGYSVSREKKESFPLTVTSAQKNPTAFYLCASSISGIGANVLTFGAGSRLTVL.

This clonotype was recorded at least ten times. The CDR3 nucleotides read TGTGCCAGCAGTACTACAGGGGATGTGCAGCCCCAGCATTTT. It translates to CASSTTGDVQPQHF. This chain joins TRBV28 and TRBJ1-5; 7 positions match TRBD1. V lost 5 bases to trimming and J lost 7 bases; unmatched junction nucleotides: 8. Per the germline V gene, CDR1 is MDHEN and CDR2 is SYDVKM. This CDR3 is built from 14 residues.

J is TRBJ2-1 and V is TRBV9; 13 positions match TRBD2. The CDR3 sequence is 15 residues long. V dropped 3 bases and J dropped 10; count of bases not matched to a gene: 7. The germline gives CDR1 SGDLS, CDR2 YYNGEE. Written as DNA, the CDR3 is TGTGCCAGCAGCGCTACTAGCGGGGGGGTACGCGAGCAGTTCTTC. Its translation: CASSATSGGVREQFF.

This clonotype has a handful of counts. CDR3 nucleotide sequence: TGTGCCAGCAGCAACCGGGACAGAGTCACCGGGGAGCTGTTTTTT. It encodes CASSNRDRVTGELFF. This chain connects TRBV5-4 to TRBJ2-2; 7 bases align to TRBD1. With 4 bases clipped from V and 4 bases from J, the junction kept 7 bases outside the gene matches. Germline-derived CDR1 and CDR2 are SGHNT and YYREEE (reference sequence). The CDR3 contains 15 residues.